These 30 T cell receptor beta chains originate from one sample sequenced in a study of cytomegalovirus exposure and HLA in healthy donors. The PCR ran on 60 Vbeta and 13 Jbeta primers. Assay: immunoSEQ multiplex PCR; the TCRdb copy retains only in-frame clones and omits some. This sample's table reports about 32,000 clones. Sample: PBMCs. These receptors all stem from a female donor in good health and CMV-seronegative.

This chain links TRBV7-9 with TRBJ2-7; 7 bases are a match to TRBD2. In germline, CDR1 is SEHNR, CDR2 FQNEAQ (reference sequence). CDR3 length equals 14 residues. The trim removed 4 bases at V and 3 bases at J, leaving 6 bases unmatched. The CDR3 spells CASSSWGGSYEQYF. The CDR3 bases are TGTGCCAGCAGCTCTTGGGGGGGGAGCTACGAGCAGTACTTC. Based on the CDR3 plus reference TRBV7-9 and TRBJ2-7, the full variable domain is DTGVSQNPRHKITKRGQNVTFRCDPISEHNRLYWYRQTLGQGPEFLTYFQNEAQLEKSRLLSDRFSAERPKGSFSTLEIQRTEQGDSAMYLCASSSWGGSYEQYFGPGTRLTVT.

The V call is TRBV6-1, the J call TRBJ1-5; 7 bases align to TRBD1. The CDR3 has 12 residues. From germline, CDR1 is MNHNS and CDR2 SASEGT. J gave up 7 bases and V 9 bases, and 6 bases lay outside the gene matches. CDR3 sequence: CASCRGTQPQHF. The CDR3 coding sequence is TGTGCCAGTTGCAGGGGGACCCAGCCCCAGCATTTT.

The chain carries TRBV27 and TRBJ2-1; 7 positions agree with TRBD1. The CDR3 has 16 residues. From germline, CDR1 is MNHEY and CDR2 SMNVEV (reference sequence). The junction had 11 bases not matched to a gene; V was cut back by 2 bases and J by 7 bases. CDR3 nucleotide sequence: TGTGCCAGCAGTTTAAGGGCCGGGACAGACTCAAATGAGCAGTTCTTC. Residues: CASSLRAGTDSNEQFF.

V usage is TRBV5-6 and J usage is TRBJ2-5; 9 nucleotides align to TRBD2. The CDR3 extends over 17 amino acids. CDR1 SGHDT and CDR2 YYEEEE come from the germline V gene. The junction had 11 bases not matched to a gene; V was cut back by 0 bases and J by 5 bases. The CDR3 DNA is TGTGCCAGCAGCTTGGCCGGGGGTAGCGGGGGTGGCGAGACCCAGTACTTC. This translates into CASSLAGGSGGGETQYF.

This chain uses TRBV19 with TRBJ1-2; a weak D match, TRBD1 (6 bases). This CDR3 spans 14 amino acids. Germline CDR1 LNHDA, CDR2 SQIVND (reference sequence). V was clipped by 3 bases and J by 8 bases, with 16 bases between them. CDR3 sequence (DNA): TGTGCCAGTAGTATGGGGCAGGGGATCTTGGGCTACACCTTC. Its protein product is CASSMGQGILGYTF.

The chain carries TRBV28 and TRBJ1-3, with 8 bases aligning to TRBD1. The CDR3 spans 15 residues. Germline assignment: CDR1 MDHEN and CDR2 SYDVKM. V was clipped by 6 bases and J by 0 bases; unmatched bases: 4. The CDR3 loop is CASRRQGTSGNTIYF. The CDR3 DNA is TGTGCCAGCAGGCGACAGGGGACCTCTGGAAACACCATATATTTT.

The rearrangement links TRBV4-1 to TRBJ1-6, with TRBD1 matching 8 bases. V lost 4 bases and J lost 10; bases outside the gene matches: 3. CDR3 size: 13 residues. Germline loops: CDR1 MGHRA, CDR2 YSYEKL. The DNA of the CDR3 is TGCGCCAGCAGCCCAGGGGGCCAGTCACCCCTCCACTTT. The encoded protein is CASSPGGQSPLHF.

The CDR3 DNA is TGTGCCAGCATTCCGGGTCAAAACACCGGGGAGCTGTTTTTT. This codes for CASIPGQNTGELFF. The rearrangement uses TRBV6-1 and TRBJ2-2; D is unclear. The germline CDR1 and CDR2 sequences are MNHNS and SASEGT. V lost 7 bases and J lost 2, with 11 bases in between. CDR3 length: 14 amino acids.

The V call is TRBV5-4, the J call TRBJ2-1; 8 bases line up with TRBD2. CDR1 is SGHNT, CDR2 YYREEE, per germline (reference sequence). After removal of 0 bases from V and 7 bases from J, the junction contained 3 bases not matched to a gene. There are 14 residues in the CDR3. The CDR3 DNA follows: TGTGCCAGCAGCTTGGCGGGGGGGTGGAATGAGCAGTTCTTC. Translation gives CASSLAGGWNEQFF.

This chain uses TRBV7-2 with TRBJ2-7, with 13 bases lining up with TRBD2. With 2 bases clipped from V and 3 bases from J, the junction kept 13 bases outside the gene matches. This CDR3 is 19 amino acids long. Germline CDR1 SGHTA, CDR2 FQGNSA. Here the CDR3 DNA reads TGTGCCAGCAGCTTAAGCTTCTCCCCGACTAGCGGGGGGAACTACGAGCAGTACTTC. Translation gives CASSLSFSPTSGGNYEQYF.

The rearrangement links TRBV4-3 to TRBJ2-5; 12 bases align to TRBD2. The germline CDR1 and CDR2 sequences are LGHNA and YSLEER. The CDR3 spans 18 residues. Trimming cost V 3 bases and J 2 bases; bases outside gene matches: 10. CDR3: CASSQAGTSGSPQETQYF. The DNA of the CDR3 is TGCGCCAGCAGCCAGGCCGGGACTAGCGGGTCTCCTCAAGAGACCCAGTACTTC.

This chain joins TRBV10-1 and TRBJ1-4, with D uncertain. Germline CDR1 reads WNHNN; CDR2 reads SYGVQD (reference sequence). Trimming shortened V by 4 bases and J by 4 bases, and 10 bases separated the two germline ends. The CDR3 spans 14 residues. CDR3 coding DNA: TGCGCCAGCAGTGCTAGTTCGAGTAATGAAAAACTGTTTTTT. Encoded protein: CASSASSSNEKLFF.

This chain connects TRBV7-9 to TRBJ1-3; D not certain. Trimming removed 5 bases at V and 1 base at J, with 12 bases between. The CDR3 has 15 amino acids. Germline CDR1 SEHNR, CDR2 FQNEAQ (reference sequence). Written as DNA, the CDR3 is TGTGCCAGCAGCCCGATAGGAGGGTCTGGAAACACCATATATTTT. This translates into CASSPIGGSGNTIYF.

V and J are TRBV15 and TRBJ2-6; 7 bases fit TRBD1. This CDR3 comprises 16 residues. CDR1 is LNHNV, CDR2 YYDKDF, per germline (reference sequence). Trimming removed 5 bases from V and 0 bases from J; junction bases left unmatched: 4. CDR3 sequence (DNA): TGTGCCACCAGCGGGGACAGCCTCTCTGGGGCCAACGTCCTGACTTTC. Protein: CATSGDSLSGANVLTF.

The chain joins TRBV6-5 to TRBJ2-7, with D unresolved. V was trimmed by 2 bases and J by 3 bases, leaving 5 bases between them. Germline CDR1 is MNHEY and CDR2 is SVGAGI. The CDR3 covers 12 residues. The DNA for the CDR3 is TGTGCCAGCAGTTACCCATTCTACGAGCAGTACTTC. Translated, it gives CASSYPFYEQYF.

The chain is built from TRBV19 and TRBJ2-1; 9 bases align to TRBD2. V lost 3 bases, J lost 1 base, and 1 base stayed unmatched. Per germline, CDR1 LNHDA and CDR2 SQIVND (reference sequence). The CDR3 length is 15 residues. The CDR3 coding sequence is TGTGCCAGTAGTATCAGCGGGGGGTCCTACAATGAGCAGTTCTTC. It yields the protein CASSISGGSYNEQFF.

The V gene is TRBV15, the J gene TRBJ2-3, with D perhaps matching TRBD2 (6 bases). The germline gives CDR1 LNHNV, CDR2 YYDKDF (reference sequence). The CDR3 sequence is 15 residues long. V was pared by 0 bases and J by 1 base, with 8 bases between. CDR3 coding DNA: TGTGCCACCAGCAGAGATTGGGGGGGCACAGATACGCAGTATTTT. This encodes CATSRDWGGTDTQYF.

The CDR3 loop reads CASRATGIGELFF. The CDR3 DNA follows: TGTGCCAGCCGCGCCACAGGGATCGGGGAGCTGTTTTTT. The chain combines TRBV6-4 with TRBJ2-2; D is possibly TRBD1 (6 bases). The CDR3 sequence is 13 residues long. With 8 bases removed from V and 7 bases from J, the gap between germline ends came to 14 bases. Germline loops: CDR1 MRHNA, CDR2 SNTAGT.

V is TRBV7-3 and J is TRBJ1-1, with TRBD1 matching 9 bases. The CDR3 contains 14 residues. The trim removed 5 bases at V and 4 bases at J, leaving 5 bases unmatched. The V gene's germline CDR1 is SGHTA and CDR2 FQGTGA. Here the CDR3 reads CASSLGTGSTEAFF. CDR3 DNA: TGTGCCAGCAGCCTCGGGACAGGGAGCACTGAAGCTTTCTTT.

The chain has TRBV5-6 and TRBJ2-3, with D perhaps matching TRBD1 (6 bases). The V and J ends lost 2 bases and 2 bases respectively, with 9 bases between them. Germline CDR1 and CDR2: SGHDT and YYEEEE. The CDR3 contains 14 residues. DNA of the CDR3: TGTGCCAGCAGCTTCGGACAGAACACAGATACGCAGTATTTT. This gives the protein CASSFGQNTDTQYF.

The chain is built from TRBV29-1 and TRBJ1-1; TRBD1 agrees at 8 bases. The CDR3 length is 14 residues. Trimming removed 2 bases from V and 4 bases from J; junction bases left unmatched: 6. The germline V gene encodes CDR1 SQVTM and CDR2 ANQGSEA. CDR3: CSVENRGIVTEAFF. The DNA of the CDR3 is TGCAGCGTTGAAAACAGGGGGATCGTCACTGAAGCTTTCTTT.

The V and J genes are TRBV6-1 and TRBJ2-7, with 10 bases identical to TRBD1. Trimming removed 4 bases from V and 3 bases from J; junction bases left unmatched: 6. Per the germline V gene, CDR1 is MNHNS and CDR2 is SASEGT. There are 15 residues in the CDR3. The CDR3 nucleotides read TGTGCCAGCAGTGGCCGGGACAGGGGTCTCTACGAGCAGTACTTC. Residues: CASSGRDRGLYEQYF.

The chain links TRBV27 to TRBJ2-6; 9 positions agree with TRBD1. The CDR3 has 17 residues. V shed 7 bases and J 0 bases; nucleotides not matched to a gene: 7. Germline assignment: CDR1 MNHEY and CDR2 SMNVEV (reference sequence). CDR3 nucleotides: TGTGCCAGCACAAGGGACAGGGTACGCTCTGGGGCCAACGTCCTGACTTTC. It encodes CASTRDRVRSGANVLTF.

The J gene is TRBJ2-2, the V gene TRBV5-1; weak D call: TRBD1 (6 bases). V lost 3 bases and J 0 bases, leaving 9 bases between the germline ends. Germline values: CDR1 SGHRS, CDR2 YFSETQ. The CDR3 is made up of 15 amino acids. This CDR3 reads CASSSGHPNTGELFF. CDR3 coding DNA: TGCGCCAGCAGCTCGGGACACCCGAACACCGGGGAGCTGTTTTTT. The complete variable domain, with remaining parts taken from reference TRBV5-1 and TRBJ2-2, reads KAGVTQTPRYLIKTRGQQVTLSCSPISGHRSVSWYQQTPGQGLQFLFEYFSETQRNKGNFPGRFSGRQFSNSRSEMNVSTLELGDSALYLCASSSGHPNTGELFFGEGSRLTVL.

This chain connects TRBV9 to TRBJ2-3, with TRBD2 matching 7 bases. This CDR3 region has 13 residues. J gave up 5 bases and V 1 base, and 1 base lay outside the gene matches. In germline, CDR1 is SGDLS, CDR2 YYNGEE. Here the CDR3 reads CASSVQRGDTQYF. CDR3 DNA: TGTGCCAGCAGCGTACAGCGGGGAGATACGCAGTATTTT.

This sequence joins TRBV7-2 and TRBJ1-2, with 12 nucleotides matching TRBD1. With 1 base clipped from V and 2 bases from J, the junction kept 2 bases outside the gene matches. CDR3 length equals 16 residues. CDR1 and CDR2 (germline): SGHTA, FQGNSA. Here the CDR3 reads CASSLEGQGANYGYTF. In nucleotides, the CDR3 is TGTGCCAGCAGCTTAGAGGGACAGGGGGCGAACTATGGCTACACCTTC.

CDR3 region: CASSFTSGGAQADTQYF. CDR3 in DNA: TGTGCCAGCAGCTTCACTAGCGGGGGGGCGCAGGCAGATACGCAGTATTTT. This chain joins TRBV7-9 and TRBJ2-3; 13 bases map to TRBD2. The germline gives CDR1 SEHNR, CDR2 FQNEAQ (reference sequence). This CDR3 is built from 17 residues. V lost 3 bases, J lost 4 bases, and 7 bases stayed unmatched. Using reference TRBV7-9 and TRBJ2-3 for the parts outside the CDR3, the full variable domain is DTGVSQNPRHKITKRGQNVTFRCDPISEHNRLYWYRQTLGQGPEFLTYFQNEAQLEKSRLLSDRFSAERPKGSFSTLEIQRTEQGDSAMYLCASSFTSGGAQADTQYFGPGTRLTVL.

This chain joins TRBV28 and TRBJ2-7, with D tentatively TRBD2 (5 bases). Germline V lookup: CDR1 MDHEN, CDR2 SYDVKM. V was clipped by 5 bases and J by 2 bases, with 22 bases between them. This CDR3 contains 17 residues. The CDR3 coding sequence is TGTGCCAGCAGTCCAGAGGACTTTCGGCCGGCAACCTACGAGCAGTACTTC. Translation: CASSPEDFRPATYEQYF.

The chain carries TRBV30 and TRBJ1-3, with 7 bases that match TRBD1. The germline V gene has CDR1 GTSNPN and CDR2 SVGIG (reference sequence). This CDR3 is 15 amino acids long. The V segment lost 2 bases and the J segment 1 base; nucleotides outside the gene matches: 5. The CDR3 DNA follows: TGTGCCTGGAGTCCGACAGGGCGATCTGGAAACACCATATATTTT. Protein: CAWSPTGRSGNTIYF.

J is TRBJ1-1 and V is TRBV4-3; D is possibly TRBD1 (5 bases). With 0 bases removed from V and 10 bases from J, the gap between germline ends came to 12 bases. CDR3 size: 13 residues. From germline, CDR1 is LGHNA and CDR2 YSLEER. CDR3 in DNA: TGCGCCAGCAGCCAAGATGGGGGGAGGGCAGCTTTCTTT. Its protein is CASSQDGGRAAFF.